This T cell receptor (beta chain) was identified during a study of T cell repertoires in cytomegalovirus infection. The wider study: It can be stated that public TCR beta signatures indicated CMV infection as well as a matching HLA type.

The CDR3 has 13 amino acids. Between the trimmed V and J ends, which lost 5 bases and 2 bases, there was a span of 10 bases. The germline V gene has CDR1 SGHVS and CDR2 FQNEAQ. Regarding this clonotype: The antigen remains undetermined.

Study-level results: In two of eight donors, the top clonotype was HLA-C-restricted CMV-specific.

TCRdb analysed the reads with MiXCR anew, one entry per CDR3 protein. The table includes 570,000 or so distinct CDR3 sequences, almost 40% detected once. The rearrangement uses TRBV7-8 and TRBJ2-7, with D maybe TRBD2 (5 bases). Sequencing was performed on cultured PBMCs, taken from culture after CMV antigen stimulation. This receptor was identified in a human donor in good health (CMV status not recorded). Some clones in this sample may be carry-over from other donors' samples. The CDR3 reads CASSHGLTYEQYF. CDR3 sequence (DNA): TGTGCCAGCAGCCATGGACTGACCTACGAGCAGTACTTC.